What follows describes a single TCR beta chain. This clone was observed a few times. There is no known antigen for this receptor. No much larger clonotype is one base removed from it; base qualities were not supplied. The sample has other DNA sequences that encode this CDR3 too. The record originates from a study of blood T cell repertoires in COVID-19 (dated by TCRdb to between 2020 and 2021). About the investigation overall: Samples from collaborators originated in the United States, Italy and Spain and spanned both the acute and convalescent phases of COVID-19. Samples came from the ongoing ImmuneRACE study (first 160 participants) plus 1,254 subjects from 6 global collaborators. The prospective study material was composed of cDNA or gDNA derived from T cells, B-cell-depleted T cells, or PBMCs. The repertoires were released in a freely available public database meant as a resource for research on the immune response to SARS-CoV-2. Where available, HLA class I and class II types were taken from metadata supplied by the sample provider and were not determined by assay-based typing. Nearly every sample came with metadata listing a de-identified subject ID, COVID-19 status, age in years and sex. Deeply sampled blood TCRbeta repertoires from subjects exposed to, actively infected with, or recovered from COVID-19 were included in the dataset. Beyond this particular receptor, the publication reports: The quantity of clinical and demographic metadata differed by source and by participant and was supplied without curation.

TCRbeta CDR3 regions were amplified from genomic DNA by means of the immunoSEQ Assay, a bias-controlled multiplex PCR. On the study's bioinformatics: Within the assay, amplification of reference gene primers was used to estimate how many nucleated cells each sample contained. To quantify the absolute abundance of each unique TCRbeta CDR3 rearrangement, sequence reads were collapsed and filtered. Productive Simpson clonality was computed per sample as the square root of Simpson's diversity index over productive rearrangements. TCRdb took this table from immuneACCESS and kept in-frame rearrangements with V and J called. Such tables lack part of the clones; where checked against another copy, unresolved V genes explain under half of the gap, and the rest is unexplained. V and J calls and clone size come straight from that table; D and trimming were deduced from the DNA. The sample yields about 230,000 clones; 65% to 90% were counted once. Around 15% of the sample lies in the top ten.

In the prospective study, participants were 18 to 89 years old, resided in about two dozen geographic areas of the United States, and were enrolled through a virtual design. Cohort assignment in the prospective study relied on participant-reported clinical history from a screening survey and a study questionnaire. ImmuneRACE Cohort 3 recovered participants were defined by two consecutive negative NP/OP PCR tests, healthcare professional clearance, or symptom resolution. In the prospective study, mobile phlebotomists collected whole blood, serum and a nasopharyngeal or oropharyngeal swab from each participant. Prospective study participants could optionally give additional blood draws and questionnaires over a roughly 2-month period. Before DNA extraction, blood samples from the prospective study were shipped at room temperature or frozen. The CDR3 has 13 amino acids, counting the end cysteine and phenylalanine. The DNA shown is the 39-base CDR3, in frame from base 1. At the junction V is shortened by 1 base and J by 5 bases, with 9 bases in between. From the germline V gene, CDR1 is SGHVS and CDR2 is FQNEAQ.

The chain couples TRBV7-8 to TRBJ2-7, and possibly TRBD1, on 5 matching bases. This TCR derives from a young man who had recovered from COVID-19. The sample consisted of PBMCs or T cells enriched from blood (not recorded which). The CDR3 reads CASSLGQGHEQYF. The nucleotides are TGTGCCAGCAGCTTAGGCCAGGGCCACGAGCAGTACTTC.